This T cell receptor beta chain is drawn from a study of OX40 agonist ivuxolimab in advanced cancers. Background on the study: Treatment of patients was with ivuxolimab, an agonistic anti-OX40 (CD134) antibody. Anti-PD-1, anti-PD-L1 or anti-CTLA-4 therapy given earlier was allowed, and roughly 40% had some.

Using immunoSEQ multiplex PCR, the repertoire was profiled, and TCRdb retains in-frame clones only, with some absent. The sample lists approximately 56,000 clones; 81% were seen once. This CDR3 comprises 15 residues. Germline V gives CDR1 WSHSY, CDR2 SAAADI. J lost 1 base, V lost 6 bases, and 5 bases had no gene match. Collection of blood occurred at baseline, at cycle 4 day 1, and at cycle 7 day 1. The sequence came from an adult with an advanced solid tumor such as melanoma, head and neck, liver or kidney cancer. Specimen: CD4+ or CD8+ T cells sorted from blood, collected in a trial of the OX40 agonist ivuxolimab. The rearrangement uses TRBV10-2 and TRBJ1-1; 10 positions match TRBD1. The CDR3, as DNA: TGCGCCAGCAGCTCCAGGGACAGGGGGAACACTGAAGCTTTCTTT. Its protein product is CASSSRDRGNTEAFF.